The rows below give T cell receptor beta chains drawn from one sample of a study of shared clonotypes between healthy human individuals. This table comes from immunoSEQ multiplex PCR, and its TCRdb copy is limited to in-frame clones, with some not included. The sample has around 2.5 million clones; under 95% are singletons. The sample taken for sequencing was naive CD4+ T cells from PBMCs. The receptors here all came from a young man in good health. Some clones in this sample may be carry-over from other donors' samples. Each CDR3 is given with its conserved first and last residue. A D gene is named only where the DNA matches it firmly. The size of a clone is reported for some rows only, either as once, few or many, or as a class for expanded clones.

clone_size d_call j_call v_call cdr3_length cdr3_nt cdr3_aa
- TRBD1 TRBJ2-7 TRBV7-9 16 TGTGCCAGCAGTTCCATACCGGGACAGGGGGAGGGCGAGCAGTACTTC CASSSIPGQGEGEQYF
- - TRBJ2-1 TRBV5-6 12 TGTGCCAGCGGAATATTAATCGATGAGCAGTTCTTC CASGILIDEQFF
- TRBD1 TRBJ1-5 TRBV6-5 14 TGTGCCAGCAGCCAGGACAGGCACAGTCAGCCCCAGCATTTT CASSQDRHSQPQHF
- - TRBJ1-4 TRBV5-1 13 TGCGCCAGCAGTACCGGGACCGTAGAAAAACTGTTTTTT CASSTGTVEKLFF
- TRBD1 TRBJ1-4 TRBV10-2 15 TGCGCCAGCAGTGACCCCGGGACAGCTAATGAAAAACTGTTTTTT CASSDPGTANEKLFF
- - TRBJ1-2 TRBV5-1 14 TGCGCCAGCAGCCGCCGGGGGGCGGACTATGGCTACACCTTC CASSRRGADYGYTF
- - TRBJ1-5 TRBV27 13 TGTGCCAGCAGTTTAAGGAAAGAGGAGCCCCAGCATTTT CASSLRKEEPQHF
- TRBD2 TRBJ2-7 TRBV11-3 14 TGTGCCAGCAGCTTAACTAGCGTCGGTGGAGAGCAGTACTTC CASSLTSVGGEQYF
once - TRBJ2-7 TRBV6-1 14 TGTGCCAGCAAGGGCGGGTGGTACTCCTACGAGCAGTACTTC CASKGGWYSYEQYF
- TRBD1 TRBJ2-2 TRBV5-6 14 TGTGCCAGCAGCCCCGGGACAGGGTTCGGGGAGCTGTTTTTT CASSPGTGFGELFF
- TRBD1 TRBJ2-5 TRBV7-9 15 TGTGCCAGCAGCCACGGACAGGGGGCATGGGAGACCCAGTACTTC CASSHGQGAWETQYF
- TRBD2 TRBJ2-1 TRBV6-5 15 TGTGCCAGCAGTTATAGACTAGCGGGAGACAATGAGCAGTTCTTC CASSYRLAGDNEQFF
- - TRBJ2-7 TRBV11-2 12 TGTGCCAGCAGCCTTAAGGGGTCCGAGCAGTACTTC CASSLKGSEQYF
- TRBD2 TRBJ2-7 TRBV6-4 15 TGTGCCAGCAGGATCATAGCGGGAGGGACCTACGAGCAGTACTTC CASRIIAGGTYEQYF
- - TRBJ2-3 TRBV5-5 15 TGTGCCAGCAGCTTGCGGTGGGCCCTCGGGGATACGCAGTATTTT CASSLRWALGDTQYF
- - TRBJ2-3 TRBV5-1 13 TGCGCCAGCAGCCCCGACTCACCTGGTACGCAGTATTTT CASSPDSPGTQYF
once TRBD2 TRBJ2-5 TRBV10-3 14 TGTGCCATCAGGGGGACTAGCGGAGAAGAGACCCAGTACTTC CAIRGTSGEETQYF
once TRBD2 TRBJ2-7 TRBV5-4 15 TGTGCCAGCAGCAAACCGGGACTAGCGGAATACGAGCAGTACTTC CASSKPGLAEYEQYF
- TRBD2 TRBJ2-7 TRBV18 17 TGTGCCAGCTCCCCCACTTGGTCGAAGCGGGATCGGCTCGAGCAGTACTTC CASSPTWSKRDRLEQYF
- - TRBJ2-6 TRBV7-3 14 TGTGCCAGCCGCCCCTTCTCTGGGGCCAACGTCCTGACTTTC CASRPFSGANVLTF
- TRBD1 TRBJ2-7 TRBV10-1 15 TGCGCCAGCAGTGATTTCGGGACAGGGGGCTACGAGCAGTACTTC CASSDFGTGGYEQYF
- TRBD1 TRBJ2-1 TRBV28 20 TGTGCCAGCAGTTCCCACCAGGGGACAGGAGCACCCAGCTCCTACAATGAGCAGTTCTTC CASSSHQGTGAPSSYNEQFF
- - TRBJ1-4 TRBV2 12 TGTGCCAGCAGTGAAGGATACGAAAAACTGTTTTTT CASSEGYEKLFF
- TRBD1 TRBJ2-5 TRBV14 16 TGTGCCAGCAGCCAGGCGACAGGGGTTGTTACAGAGACCCAGTACTTC CASSQATGVVTETQYF
- - TRBJ2-5 TRBV7-8 18 TGTGCCAGCAGCTCAGGGCCAGGTGGGGGTTCCGGGAGAGAGACCCAGTACTTC CASSSGPGGGSGRETQYF
- - TRBJ2-1 TRBV11-2 13 TGTGCCAGCAGCTTAGGCCCATACAATGAGCAGTTCTTC CASSLGPYNEQFF
- TRBD1 TRBJ1-1 TRBV28 17 TGTGCCAGCAGTAGCCTCGGAGACAGGGGGGTGAACACTGAAGCTTTCTTT CASSSLGDRGVNTEAFF
once - TRBJ1-5 TRBV28 16 TGTGCCAGCAGTTTCCGTTGGAGGACGAGCAATCAGCCCCAGCATTTT CASSFRWRTSNQPQHF
once - TRBJ1-4 TRBV19 13 TGTGCCAGTAGTATTGTGAGGTCTGAAAAACTGTTTTTT CASSIVRSEKLFF
once - TRBJ2-7 TRBV4-1 14 TGCGCCAGCAGCCTTGTTGGTCGCTCCTACGAGCAGTACTTC CASSLVGRSYEQYF
- - TRBJ2-7 TRBV7-9 13 TGTGCCAGCAGCCGAGACAGCGGAGGGGAGCAGTACTTC CASSRDSGGEQYF
- TRBD2 TRBJ2-5 TRBV7-6 17 TGTGCCAGCAGCTTAGCGGGCTCGCGGGAGCCCCAAGAGACCCAGTACTTC CASSLAGSREPQETQYF
- TRBD2 TRBJ2-1 TRBV7-9 16 TGTGCCAGCAGCTTAGGGTCTAGCGGGTCTTACAATGAGCAGTTCTTC CASSLGSSGSYNEQFF
- TRBD2 TRBJ2-3 TRBV5-6 17 TGTGCCAGCAGCTTGCGGACTAGCGGGAGGGCCACAGATACGCAGTATTTT CASSLRTSGRATDTQYF
- TRBD2 TRBJ2-1 TRBV9 20 TGTGCCAGCAGCGCCAAGGGGACTAGCGGAGTCCTAAGCTCCTACAATGAGCAGTTCTTC CASSAKGTSGVLSSYNEQFF
- - TRBJ1-2 TRBV7-3 13 TGTGCCAGCAGCTTAGAGGCGGGGGATGGCTACACCTTC CASSLEAGDGYTF
- - TRBJ2-7 TRBV7-2 16 TGTGCCAGCAGCTCCCGGTTGGCGCCCCAGCGCCACGAGCAGTACTTC CASSSRLAPQRHEQYF
- TRBD1 TRBJ1-1 TRBV7-9 17 TGTGCCAGCAGCTTAGCGAATACAGGGGGATCGAACACTGAAGCTTTCTTT CASSLANTGGSNTEAFF
- - TRBJ2-1 TRBV15 15 TGTGCCACCAGCAGAGTTCTAGCAGGGCTGGGTGAGCAGTTCTTC CATSRVLAGLGEQFF
once - TRBJ1-2 TRBV5-6 13 TGTGCCAGCAGCTTGGAAAAGGGCTATGGCTACACCTTC CASSLEKGYGYTF
- - TRBJ1-1 TRBV19 14 TGTGCCAGTAGTGTTGGCAACATGAACACTGAAGCTTTCTTT CASSVGNMNTEAFF
- - TRBJ1-3 TRBV5-5 12 TGTGCCAGCCGGCAACGCGGAAACACCATATATTTT CASRQRGNTIYF
- - TRBJ2-1 TRBV29-1 14 TGCAGCGTCGAGAGATTACTAACACCCAATGAGCAGTTCTTC CSVERLLTPNEQFF
- - TRBJ1-2 TRBV28 13 TGTGCCAGCAGTTTAATGGGGCCCTGGGGCTACACCTTC CASSLMGPWGYTF
- TRBD2 TRBJ2-1 TRBV7-3 20 TGTGCCAGCAGCTTAACGGGTATAGCGGGCCCCGCGGGCACCTACAATGAGCAGTTCTTC CASSLTGIAGPAGTYNEQFF
- - TRBJ2-3 TRBV7-2 15 TGTGCCAGCAGCTTAAGCTCGCAGCGAACAGATACGCAGTATTTT CASSLSSQRTDTQYF
- TRBD2 TRBJ2-1 TRBV29-1 12 TGCAGCTGTGGACTAGCGCACGATGAGCAGTTCTTC CSCGLAHDEQFF
- - TRBJ1-5 TRBV19 17 TGTGCCAGTAGTCTGGGGGCGATCTTTGGGGGCAATCAGCCCCAGCATTTT CASSLGAIFGGNQPQHF
- TRBD1 TRBJ2-1 TRBV27 15 TGTGCCAGCAGTGAAGACAGGGGGCGCGTCTATGAGCAGTTCTTC CASSEDRGRVYEQFF
- - TRBJ1-2 TRBV19 12 TGTGCCAGTATGGGGGAGAACTATGGCTACACCTTC CASMGENYGYTF
- - TRBJ2-3 TRBV7-3 14 TGTGCCAGCAGCTTAGAGGGTACCCAAGATACGCAGTATTTT CASSLEGTQDTQYF
- TRBD2 TRBJ2-1 TRBV5-1 15 TGCGCCAGCAGCTTGTTCGCGGGGGACCTCAATGAGCAGTTCTTC CASSLFAGDLNEQFF
- - TRBJ2-5 TRBV2 12 TGTGCCAGCAGGGAGTTCCAAGAGACCCAGTACTTC CASREFQETQYF
- TRBD2 TRBJ2-7 TRBV7-3 15 TGTGCCAGCAGCTTTAGCGGGAGGCCGGGGGACGAGCAGTACTTC CASSFSGRPGDEQYF